What follows are 11 T cell receptor beta chains derived from one specimen sequenced in a study of blood T cell repertoires in COVID-19. Only in-frame clones appear in the TCRdb table, and some are missing; sequencing was by immunoSEQ multiplex PCR. The data hold around 77,000 clones, with approximately 85% observed a single time. Sequencing used peripheral blood. The source is a man of 80 years or more with acute or convalescent COVID-19.

This sequence joins TRBV24-1 and TRBJ2-5, with TRBD1 matching 9 bases. The CDR3 spans 17 residues. From germline, CDR1 is KGHDR and CDR2 SFDVKD. With 1 base clipped from V and 2 bases from J, the junction kept 7 bases outside the gene matches. CDR3 amino acids: CATSDFRSDRGQETQYF. The CDR3, as DNA: TGTGCCACCAGTGATTTTCGGTCCGACAGGGGGCAAGAGACCCAGTACTTC.

CDR3 nucleotide sequence: TGTGCCAGCAGGCGATACCAACAGGGGGTCACCGGGGAGCTGTTTTTT. Amino acids: CASRRYQQGVTGELFF. J is TRBJ2-2 and V is TRBV5-6, with 8 bases fitting TRBD1. There are 16 residues in the CDR3. Germline trimming cut 5 bases from V and 4 bases from J; bases unmatched to any gene: 10. Germline assignment: CDR1 SGHDT and CDR2 YYEEEE.

This clone was observed a handful of times. The genes are TRBV9 and TRBJ2-3, with D tentatively TRBD2 (6 bases). V was cut by 4 bases and J by 1 base, with 16 bases left in between. The CDR3 consists of 16 residues. Looked up from germline, CDR1 is SGDLS and CDR2 is YYNGEE. This CDR3 reads CASSKMEGEGTDTQYF. The CDR3 coding sequence is TGTGCCAGCAGCAAAATGGAGGGCGAGGGCACAGATACGCAGTATTTT. Supplemented by reference TRBV9 and TRBJ2-3, the full variable domain reads DSGVTQTPKHLITATGQRVTLRCSPRSGDLSVYWYQQSLDQGLQFLIQYYNGEERAKGNILERFSAQQFPDLHSELNLSSLELGDSALYFCASSKMEGEGTDTQYFGPGTRLTVL.

The rearrangement links TRBV3-1 (or the pseudogene TRBV3-2) to TRBJ2-7; 10 bases map to TRBD2. Per germline, CDR1 LGHDT and CDR2 YNNKEL (reference sequence). This CDR3 is built from 19 residues. Losses at the gene ends were 4 bases for V and 0 bases for J; bases not matched to a gene: 15. The CDR3 loop is CASSPDRPVLAGPSYEQYF. CDR3 DNA sequence: TGTGCCAGCAGCCCAGACCGACCCGTACTAGCGGGACCCTCCTACGAGCAGTACTTC.

The V call is TRBV24-1, the J call TRBJ2-1; 8 bases are shared with TRBD1. This CDR3 has 16 residues. The J segment lost 0 bases and the V segment lost 2 bases, leaving 2 bases of the junction unmatched. Germline V gene data show CDR1 as KGHDR and CDR2 as SFDVKD. The CDR3 loop reads CATSDSGQGSYNEQFF. The CDR3 DNA sequence: TGTGCCACCAGTGATTCCGGACAGGGCTCCTACAATGAGCAGTTCTTC.

The chain uses TRBV7-2 and TRBJ2-1; 10 bases are shared with TRBD1. This CDR3 is 16 amino acids long. J was trimmed by 8 bases and V by 8 bases; bases with no gene match: 15. Germline V gene sequence: CDR1 SGHTA, CDR2 FQGNSA. The CDR3 DNA reads TGTGCCAGCGGAAGTAGCGGGACAGGGGAATGGCATGAGCAGTTCTTC. Residues: CASGSSGTGEWHEQFF. The whole variable domain, remainder taken from reference TRBV7-2 and TRBJ2-1, is GAGVSQSPSNKVTEKGKDVELRCDPISGHTALYWYRQSLGQGLEFLIYFQGNSAPDKSGLPSDRFSAERTGGSVSTLTIQRTQQEDSAVYLCASGSSGTGEWHEQFFGPGTRLTVL.

The chain links TRBV7-3 to TRBJ2-7, with D maybe TRBD2 (6 bases). This CDR3 is 13 amino acids long. In germline, CDR1 is SGHTA, CDR2 FQGTGA. The V gene lost 2 bases and the J gene lost 3 bases, with 8 bases spanning the gap. This CDR3 reads CASSLLEGYEQYF. The CDR3 nucleotides are TGTGCCAGCAGCTTATTGGAGGGCTACGAGCAGTACTTC.

This sequence joins TRBV6-1 and TRBJ1-5; a weak D match, TRBD1 (5 bases). The germline CDR1 and CDR2 sequences are MNHNS and SASEGT. The CDR3 spans 17 residues. The V end was cut by 4 bases, the J end by 0 bases, with 16 bases between. This chain's CDR3 is CASSGGTGEYSNQPQHF. CDR3 bases: TGTGCCAGCAGTGGTGGGACGGGGGAGTATAGCAATCAGCCCCAGCATTTT.

The chain couples TRBV6-5 to TRBJ1-1; TRBD1 might be the D (6 bases). The CDR3 loop spans 15 amino acids. Germline V gives CDR1 MNHEY, CDR2 SVGAGI. Trimming shortened V by 6 bases and J by 9 bases, and 23 bases separated the two germline ends. DNA for the CDR3: TGTGCCAGCAGACCCATTGACAGGCCCTTCGGTAAAGCTTTCTTT. Amino acids: CASRPIDRPFGKAFF.

The rearrangement links TRBV7-2 to TRBJ2-7, with TRBD2 as a possible D gene (6 bases). The ends were cut back, 6 bases at V and 3 bases at J, with 18 bases in the middle. This CDR3 has 15 residues. The germline gives CDR1 SGHTA, CDR2 FQGNSA. Here the CDR3 reads CASRPNVAVNYEQYF. DNA of the CDR3: TGTGCCAGCAGACCTAATGTAGCGGTGAACTACGAGCAGTACTTC.

This clone was detected only a few times. The chain is built from TRBV19 and TRBJ2-7; D might be TRBD1 (6 bases). Germline V lookup: CDR1 LNHDA, CDR2 SQIVND (reference sequence). The CDR3 is 16 residues long. Deletions cut 2 bases from V and 5 bases from J, with 19 bases between. As DNA, the CDR3 is TGTGCCAGTAGTATAACCACCGGGACACCCTTCCACGAGCAGTACTTC. Its translation: CASSITTGTPFHEQYF.